A selection of T cell receptor beta chains follows, all from one sample in a study of preoperative IRX-2 immunotherapy in early breast cancer. TCRdb's copy holds only in-frame clones and misses some; the assay was immunoSEQ multiplex PCR. The sample has under 30,000 clones; 85% to 90% are singletons. The starting material was tumor tissue, obtained after IRX-2 immunotherapy. These receptors were obtained from a human donor with breast cancer. CDR3s include the opening cysteine and the closing phenylalanine or tryptophan. The order of the fields is V gene, clone size, D gene, J gene, CDR3 protein, CDR3 DNA. A D gene is named only where the DNA matches it firmly. The listing skips clone size in some rows; elsewhere it reads once, few, many or a size class.

v_call: TRBV2
clone_size: -
d_call: -
j_call: TRBJ2-7
cdr3_aa: CASTAQGTYEQYF
cdr3_nt: TGTGCCAGCACTGCCCAAGGGACCTACGAGCAGTACTTC

v_call: TRBV5-4
clone_size: -
d_call: -
j_call: TRBJ1-2
cdr3_aa: CASSSGKLINYGYTF
cdr3_nt: TGTGCCAGCAGCTCGGGGAAGTTAATTAACTATGGCTACACCTTC

v_call: TRBV5-1
clone_size: -
d_call: -
j_call: TRBJ2-1
cdr3_aa: CASSPGTNEQFF
cdr3_nt: TGCGCCAGCAGCCCAGGGACCAATGAGCAGTTCTTC

v_call: TRBV7-2
clone_size: -
d_call: TRBD2
j_call: TRBJ2-2
cdr3_aa: CASSLVAGVTGELFF
cdr3_nt: TGTGCCAGCAGCTTAGTAGCGGGGGTCACCGGGGAGCTGTTTTTT

v_call: TRBV23-1
clone_size: -
d_call: -
j_call: TRBJ2-4
cdr3_aa: CASSQSSLGAAKNIQYF
cdr3_nt: TGCGCCAGCAGTCAATCTTCGCTGGGCGCGGCCAAAAACATTCAGTACTTC

v_call: TRBV7-3
clone_size: -
d_call: -
j_call: TRBJ2-7
cdr3_aa: CASSSQPYYEQYF
cdr3_nt: TGTGCCAGCAGCTCCCAACCCTACTACGAGCAGTACTTC

v_call: TRBV7-2
clone_size: medium-sized
d_call: -
j_call: TRBJ2-7
cdr3_aa: CASSLGWSYEQYF
cdr3_nt: TGTGCCAGCAGCTTAGGTTGGTCCTACGAGCAGTACTTC

v_call: TRBV20-1
clone_size: -
d_call: -
j_call: TRBJ1-1
cdr3_aa: CSASGNTEAFF
cdr3_nt: TGCAGTGCTAGTGGGAACACTGAAGCTTTCTTT

v_call: TRBV5-6
clone_size: -
d_call: -
j_call: TRBJ1-2
cdr3_aa: CASGSGQNYGYTF
cdr3_nt: TGTGCCAGCGGCTCGGGACAAAACTATGGCTACACCTTC

v_call: TRBV19
clone_size: -
d_call: TRBD1
j_call: TRBJ1-5
cdr3_aa: CASKETGASNQPQHF
cdr3_nt: TGTGCCAGTAAAGAGACAGGGGCGAGCAATCAGCCCCAGCATTTT